These 16 T cell receptor beta chains share one sample of origin, sequenced in a study of T cells in Graves' hyperthyroidism and ophthalmopathy (dated by TCRdb to the late 2010s). Library generation was performed with multiplex PCR. The sequencer was an Illumina HiSeq 2000. The TCR beta CDR3 regions were amplified from RNA transcripts. The TCR CDR3 was subjected to a first round of RT-PCR using the HTBI primer set and the Qiagen OneStep RT-PCR kit. Clones were called with MiXCR by TCRdb after fastp trimmed the public reads at Q25, and only in-frame beta chains were retained. CDR3 protein duplicates are merged, each entry listing the most common genes and DNA. Recorded for this sample are a few hundred thousand distinct CDR3 sequences; roughly 19% of them occurred a single time. The leading ten clones occupy roughly 40% of the sample. The sample taken for sequencing was blood. These receptors were obtained from a man aged 50-59 years with Graves' ophthalmopathy.

This clonotype was counted between two and nine times. This sequence joins TRBV7-6 and TRBJ2-1; D may be TRBD1 or TRBD2 (6 bases each). The germline V gene has CDR1 SGHVS and CDR2 FNYEAQ. V shed 5 bases and J shed 3 bases, with 14 bases lying between them. This CDR3 is 15 amino acids long. The CDR3 sequence is CASSARGGLYNEQFF. The CDR3 nucleotides are TGTGCCAGCAGCGCGCGTGGGGGGCTCTACAATGAGCAGTTCTTC.

This clonotype showed up just a few times. The chain has TRBV20-1 and TRBJ1-3; D is unresolved. This CDR3 spans 14 amino acids. With 6 bases removed from V and 0 bases from J, the gap between germline ends came to 12 bases. The germline gives CDR1 DFQATT, CDR2 SNEGSKA (reference sequence). CDR3 in amino acids: CSAAAISSGNTIYF. The CDR3 region has the DNA TGCAGTGCCGCCGCGATAAGCTCTGGAAACACCATATATTTT.

This clonotype was observed many times. The rearrangement uses TRBV20-1 and TRBJ2-3, with D perhaps TRBD1 (5 bases). The V gene lost 2 bases and the J gene lost 1 base, with 10 bases spanning the gap. Germline V gene lookup returns CDR1 DFQATT and CDR2 SNEGSKA (reference sequence). The CDR3 runs 14 residues. This chain's CDR3 is CSARQGIGTDTQYF. The CDR3 DNA reads TGCAGTGCTAGACAGGGCATAGGCACAGATACGCAGTATTTT.

Comments on this clonotype: A much larger clone differs by one base, so this may be a read error. V is TRBV19 and J is TRBJ2-1; no clear D. There are 14 residues in the CDR3. The germline V gene has CDR1 LNHDA and CDR2 SQIVND (reference sequence). CDR3 amino acids: CAGSIVESYNEQFF. CDR3 bases: TGTGCCGGTAGTATTGTGGAGTCCTACAATGAGCAGTTCTTC.

The chain couples TRBV5-1 to TRBJ2-1, with 7 nucleotides matching TRBD2. J lost 6 bases, V lost 4 bases, and 7 bases had no gene match. The germline V gene encodes CDR1 SGHRS and CDR2 YFSETQ. The CDR3 totals 14 residues. The CDR3 protein is CASSTGGKVNEQFF. The CDR3 DNA reads TGCGCCAGCAGCACCGGGGGGAAGGTCAATGAGCAGTTCTTC.

The chain recombines TRBV5-4 with TRBJ2-3, with 12 bases matching TRBD2. V was clipped by 1 base and J by 4 bases; unmatched bases: 13. Germline loops: CDR1 SGHNT, CDR2 YYREEE (reference sequence). This CDR3 contains 19 residues. CDR3 sequence: CASSLLRTSGTKGADTQYF. CDR3 DNA sequence: TGTGCCAGCAGCTTGCTACGGACTAGCGGGACCAAGGGTGCAGATACGCAGTATTTT.

This clonotype was counted between two and nine times. This chain links TRBV19 with TRBJ1-1; 7 bases fit TRBD1. V dropped 0 bases and J dropped 1; count of bases not matched to a gene: 2. The CDR3 contains 15 residues. CDR1 LNHDA and CDR2 SQIVND come from the germline V gene (reference sequence). This chain's CDR3 is CASSIEGQPNTEAFF. CDR3 sequence (DNA): TGTGCCAGTAGTATAGAGGGACAGCCGAACACTGAAGCTTTCTTT.

This clonotype was detected a few times. J is TRBJ1-4 and V is TRBV27, with D uncertain. The V gene's germline CDR1 is MNHEY and CDR2 SMNVEV (reference sequence). The CDR3 has 15 amino acids. V was trimmed by 2 bases and J by 6 bases, leaving 13 bases between them. Here the CDR3 reads CASSLKALRDEKLFF. CDR3 DNA sequence: TGTGCCAGCAGTTTAAAGGCCCTGAGAGATGAAAAACTGTTTTTT.

The sample holds a few counts of this clonotype. The chain couples TRBV7-2 to TRBJ2-6, with D unclear. Deletions cut 5 bases from V and 6 bases from J, with 8 bases between. From germline, CDR1 is SGHTA and CDR2 FQGNSA. This CDR3 has 13 residues. The CDR3 loop reads CASSRGAANVLTF. CDR3 in DNA: TGTGCCAGCAGCCGAGGAGCGGCCAACGTCCTGACTTTC. The variable domain in full, completed from reference TRBV7-2 and TRBJ2-6, reads GAGVSQSPSNKVTEKGKDVELRCDPISGHTALYWYRQSLGQGLEFLIYFQGNSAPDKSGLPSDRFSAERTGGSVSTLTIQRTQQEDSAVYLCASSRGAANVLTFGAGSRLTVL.

This clonotype was detected a few times. A much more abundant neighbour one base away suggests this may be a read error. The CDR3, as DNA: TGTGCCAGCAGTCCCGGGACTAGCGGACCCTACGGGCAGTACTTC. Protein sequence: CASSPGTSGPYGQYF. The rearrangement uses TRBV12-3 or TRBV12-4 and TRBJ2-7, with 11 bases that match TRBD2. The CDR3 has 15 residues.

This clonotype was counted between two and nine times. The genes are TRBV19 and TRBJ2-1; 7 positions match TRBD2. The V segment lost 5 bases and the J segment 5 bases; nucleotides outside the gene matches: 9. CDR3 length: 15 residues. Germline V gives CDR1 LNHDA, CDR2 SQIVND (reference sequence). CDR3 in amino acids: CASSPMGLADNEQFF. Written as DNA, the CDR3 is TGTGCCAGTAGTCCTATGGGTCTAGCGGACAATGAGCAGTTCTTC.

This clonotype occurred many times. The chain uses TRBV2 and TRBJ2-7; no clear D gene. The CDR3 runs 12 residues. CDR1 is SNHLY, CDR2 FYNNEI, per germline. Trimming removed 8 bases from V and 0 bases from J, with 8 bases in between. In DNA form, the CDR3 reads TGTGCCAGCGGTGTCAACTCCTACGAGCAGTACTTC. It specifies CASGVNSYEQYF.

V is TRBV5-1 and J is TRBJ2-7; TRBD2 agrees at 7 bases. The germline gives CDR1 SGHRS, CDR2 YFSETQ. CDR3 size: 15 residues. Trimming at V came to 1 base and at J to 1 base, leaving 5 bases not matched to a gene. The CDR3 DNA is TGCGCCAGCAGCTTGCGACGGGAGGTATCCTACGAGCAGTACTTC. Its protein is CASSLRREVSYEQYF.

Comments on this clonotype: The junction differs from germline at one of its ends, possibly a read error. V is TRBV19 and J is TRBJ2-2, with D tentatively TRBD1 or TRBD2 (5 bases each). Germline-derived CDR1 and CDR2 are LNHDA and SQIVND (reference sequence). The CDR3 extends over 12 amino acids. CDR3 DNA sequence: TGTGCCAGTAGTATGGGGCGTGGGGGGCTGTTTTTT. The encoded protein is CASSMGRGGLFF.

This clonotype turned up a few times. J is TRBJ1-5 and V is TRBV28, with D possibly matching TRBD1 (6 bases). This CDR3 is 16 amino acids long. Trimming left V 1 base short and J 5 bases short, with 15 bases between. The germline CDR1 and CDR2 sequences are MDHEN and SYDVKM. The CDR3 region has the DNA TGTGCCAGCAGTTTATTGTCAGGGGCAGACGATCAGCCCCAGCATTTT. This translates into CASSLLSGADDQPQHF.

The chain has TRBV7-9 and TRBJ2-1; TRBD1 matches 9 bases. This CDR3 contains 16 residues. The V gene end was trimmed by 5 bases and the J gene end by 7 bases; junction bases not matched to a gene: 12. Germline V CDR1 and CDR2: SEHNR, FQNEAQ (reference sequence). The CDR3 nucleotides are TGTGCCAGCAGCCTGGACAGGGGCATGTCAGAGAATGAGCAGTTCTTC. Translation gives CASSLDRGMSENEQFF.